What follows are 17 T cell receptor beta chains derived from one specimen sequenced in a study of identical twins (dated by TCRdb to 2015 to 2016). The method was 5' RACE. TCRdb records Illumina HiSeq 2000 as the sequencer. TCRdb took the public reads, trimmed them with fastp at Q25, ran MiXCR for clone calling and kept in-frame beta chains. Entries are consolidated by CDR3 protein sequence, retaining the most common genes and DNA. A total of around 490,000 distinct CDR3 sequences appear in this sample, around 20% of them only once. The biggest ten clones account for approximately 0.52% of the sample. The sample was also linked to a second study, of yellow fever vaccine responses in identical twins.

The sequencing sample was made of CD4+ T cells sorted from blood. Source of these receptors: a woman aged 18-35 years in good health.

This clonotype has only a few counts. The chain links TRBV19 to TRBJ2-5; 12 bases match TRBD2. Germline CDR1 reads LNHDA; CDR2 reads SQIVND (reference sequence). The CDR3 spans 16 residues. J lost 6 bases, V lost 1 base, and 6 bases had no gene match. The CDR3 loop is CASSIVGLAGFQTQYF. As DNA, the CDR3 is TGTGCCAGTAGTATAGTTGGACTAGCGGGGTTTCAGACCCAGTACTTC.

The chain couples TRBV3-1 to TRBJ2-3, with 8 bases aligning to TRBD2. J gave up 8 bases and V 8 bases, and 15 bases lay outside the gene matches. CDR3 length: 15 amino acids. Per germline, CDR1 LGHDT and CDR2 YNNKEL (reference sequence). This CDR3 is CASGFTSGRLGTQYF. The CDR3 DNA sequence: TGTGCCAGCGGTTTCACTAGCGGACGACTTGGTACGCAGTATTTT.

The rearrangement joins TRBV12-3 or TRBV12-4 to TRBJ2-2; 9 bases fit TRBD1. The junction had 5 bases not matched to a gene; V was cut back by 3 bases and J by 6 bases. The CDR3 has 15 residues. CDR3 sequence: CASSLGTGKPGELFF. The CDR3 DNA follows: TGTGCCAGCAGTTTGGGGACAGGGAAGCCCGGGGAGCTGTTTTTT.

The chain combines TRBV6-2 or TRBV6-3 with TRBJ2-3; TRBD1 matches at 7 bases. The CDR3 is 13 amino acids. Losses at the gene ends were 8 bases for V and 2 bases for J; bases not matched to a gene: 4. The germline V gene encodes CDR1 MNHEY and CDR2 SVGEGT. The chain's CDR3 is CASSGTATDTQYF. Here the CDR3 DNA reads TGTGCCAGCTCGGGGACAGCCACAGATACGCAGTATTTT.

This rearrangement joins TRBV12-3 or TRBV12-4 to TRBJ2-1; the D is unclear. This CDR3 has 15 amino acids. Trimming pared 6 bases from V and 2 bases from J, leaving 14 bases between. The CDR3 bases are TGTGCCAGCAGCCGCAGAGGTCTTACCTACAATGAGCAGTTCTTC. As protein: CASSRRGLTYNEQFF.

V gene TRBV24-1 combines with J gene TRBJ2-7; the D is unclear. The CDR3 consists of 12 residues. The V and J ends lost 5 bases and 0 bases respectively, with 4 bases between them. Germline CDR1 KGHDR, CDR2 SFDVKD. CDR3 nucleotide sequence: TGTGCCACCAGTGGAGGCTCCTACGAGCAGTACGTC. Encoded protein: CATSGGSYEQYV.

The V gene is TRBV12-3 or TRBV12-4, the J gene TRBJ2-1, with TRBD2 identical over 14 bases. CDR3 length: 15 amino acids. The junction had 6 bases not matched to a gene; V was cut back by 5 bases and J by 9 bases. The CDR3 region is CASSPGLAGVPEQFF. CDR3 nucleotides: TGTGCCAGCAGTCCGGGACTAGCGGGAGTGCCTGAGCAGTTCTTC.

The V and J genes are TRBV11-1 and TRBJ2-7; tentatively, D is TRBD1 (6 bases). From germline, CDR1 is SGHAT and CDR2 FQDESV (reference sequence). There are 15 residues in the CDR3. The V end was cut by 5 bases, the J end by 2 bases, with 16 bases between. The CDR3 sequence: CASSITHTGTYEQYF. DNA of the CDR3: TGTGCCAGCAGCATAACCCATACAGGGACCTACGAGCAGTACTTC. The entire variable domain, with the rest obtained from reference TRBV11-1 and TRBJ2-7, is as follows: EAEVAQSPRYKITEKSQAVAFWCDPISGHATLYWYRQILGQGPELLVQFQDESVVDDSQLPKDRFSAERLKGVDSTLKIQPAELGDSAMYLCASSITHTGTYEQYFGPGTRLTVT.

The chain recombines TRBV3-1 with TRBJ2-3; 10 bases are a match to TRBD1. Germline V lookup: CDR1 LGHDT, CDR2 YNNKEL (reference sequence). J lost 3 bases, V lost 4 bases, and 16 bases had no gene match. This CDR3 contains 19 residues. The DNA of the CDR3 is TGTGCCAGCAGCCGGGGACAGGGGAGAGCGGGCTTCGGTACAGATACGCAGTATTTT. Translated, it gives CASSRGQGRAGFGTDTQYF.

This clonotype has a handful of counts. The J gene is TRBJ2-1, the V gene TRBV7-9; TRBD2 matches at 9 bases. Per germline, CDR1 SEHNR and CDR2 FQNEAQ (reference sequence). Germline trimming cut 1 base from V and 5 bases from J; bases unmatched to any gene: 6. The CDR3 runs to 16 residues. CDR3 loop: CASSLVAGGPHNEQFF. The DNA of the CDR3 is TGTGCCAGCAGCTTAGTCGCGGGAGGGCCTCACAATGAGCAGTTCTTC.

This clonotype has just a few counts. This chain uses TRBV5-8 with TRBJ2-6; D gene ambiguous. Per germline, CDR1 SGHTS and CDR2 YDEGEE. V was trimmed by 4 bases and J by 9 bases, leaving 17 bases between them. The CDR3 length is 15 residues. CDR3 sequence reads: CASSPLPHPDNVLTF. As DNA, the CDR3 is TGTGCCAGCAGCCCACTACCCCATCCGGACAACGTCCTGACTTTC.

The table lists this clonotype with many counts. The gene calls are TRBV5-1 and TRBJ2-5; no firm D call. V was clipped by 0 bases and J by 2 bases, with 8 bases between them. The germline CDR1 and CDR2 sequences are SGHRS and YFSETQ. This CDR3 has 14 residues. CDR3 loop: CASSLALTQETQYF. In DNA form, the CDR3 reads TGCGCCAGCAGCTTGGCTCTCACTCAAGAGACCCAGTACTTC.

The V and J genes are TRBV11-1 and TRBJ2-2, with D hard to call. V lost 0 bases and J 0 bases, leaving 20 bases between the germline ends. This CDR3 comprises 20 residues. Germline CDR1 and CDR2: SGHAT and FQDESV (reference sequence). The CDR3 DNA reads TGTGCCAGCAGCTTAGCTAATGGGCCAAGGACGAAATCGAACACCGGGGAGCTGTTTTTT. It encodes CASSLANGPRTKSNTGELFF.

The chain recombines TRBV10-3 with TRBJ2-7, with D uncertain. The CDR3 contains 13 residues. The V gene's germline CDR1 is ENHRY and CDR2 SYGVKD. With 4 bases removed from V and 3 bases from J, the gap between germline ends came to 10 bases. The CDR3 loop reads CAISVQPNYEQYV. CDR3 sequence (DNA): TGTGCCATCAGTGTTCAGCCGAACTACGAGCAGTACGTC.

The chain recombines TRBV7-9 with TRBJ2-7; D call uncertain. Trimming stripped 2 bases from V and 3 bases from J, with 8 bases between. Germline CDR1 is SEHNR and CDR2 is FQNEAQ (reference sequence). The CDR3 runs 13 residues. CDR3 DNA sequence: TGTGCCAGCAGCTTAATCGATGGCTACGAGCAGTACTTC. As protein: CASSLIDGYEQYF. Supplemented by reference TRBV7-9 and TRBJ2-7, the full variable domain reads DTGVSQNPRHKITKRGQNVTFRCDPISEHNRLYWYRQTLGQGPEFLTYFQNEAQLEKSRLLSDRFSAERPKGSFSTLEIQRTEQGDSAMYLCASSLIDGYEQYFGPGTRLTVT.

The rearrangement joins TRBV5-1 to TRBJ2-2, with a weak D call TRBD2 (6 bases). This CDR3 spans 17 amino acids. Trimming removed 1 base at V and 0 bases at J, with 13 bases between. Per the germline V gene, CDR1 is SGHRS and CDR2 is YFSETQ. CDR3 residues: CASSLLSGPANTGELFF. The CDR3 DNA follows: TGCGCCAGCAGCTTGCTTAGCGGACCTGCGAACACCGGGGAGCTGTTTTTT.

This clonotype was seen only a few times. Here the CDR3 DNA reads TGTGCCAGCTCACCACTACAGTCAGCTAACTATGGCTACACCTTC. This encodes CASSPLQSANYGYTF. V usage is TRBV18 and J usage is TRBJ1-2; D unclear. Germline assignment: CDR1 KGHSH and CDR2 LQKENI. This CDR3 contains 15 residues. Trimming pared 1 base from V and 0 bases from J, leaving 9 bases between.